A selection of T cell receptor beta chains follows, all from one sample in a study of blood T cell repertoires in COVID-19. Produced via immunoSEQ multiplex PCR; TCRdb's table is partial and in-frame only. The sample gives about 250,000 clones, 75% to 90% of which show up once; under 0.95% is in the top ten. The sample consisted of peripheral blood. The receptors here all came from a man aged 25 to 45 with acute or convalescent COVID-19. Both conserved end residues are part of each CDR3. D genes are given only for firm matches. Clone size is given for some rows only: seen once, a few or many times, or a class if the clone is expanded.

CDR3: CASRTGSSYNEQFF
DNA: TGCGCCAGCAGAACGGGTAGTTCCTACAATGAGCAGTTCTTC
D: .
J: TRBJ2-1
V: TRBV23-1
size: once

CDR3: CASSDGGYGYTF
DNA: TGCGCCAGCAGCGACGGGGGATATGGCTACACCTTC
D: .
J: TRBJ1-2
V: TRBV5-1
size: few

CDR3: CASSPTGLGAGAGELFF
DNA: TGTGCCAGCAGCCCGACCGGACTGGGGGCGGGAGCCGGGGAGCTGTTTTTT
D: .
J: TRBJ2-2
V: TRBV9
size: .

CDR3: CAWSDREMNTEAFF
DNA: TGTGCCTGGAGTGACCGGGAAATGAACACTGAAGCTTTCTTT
D: .
J: TRBJ1-1
V: TRBV30
size: .

CDR3: CASSLDRALLNEKLFF
DNA: TGTGCCAGCAGTTTGGACAGGGCATTGCTTAATGAAAAACTGTTTTTT
D: TRBD1
J: TRBJ1-4
V: TRBV6-2/TRBV6-3
size: .

CDR3: CASSLDYGLHYEQYF
DNA: TGTGCCAGCAGCTTAGATTACGGACTCCACTACGAGCAGTACTTC
D: .
J: TRBJ2-7
V: TRBV11-1
size: .

CDR3: CASSLGFGYSQPQHF
DNA: TGTGCCAGCAGCTTAGGGTTTGGTTATAGTCAGCCCCAGCATTTT
D: .
J: TRBJ1-5
V: TRBV7-2
size: .

CDR3: CASRGTGGRYEQYF
DNA: TGTGCCAGCCGAGGGACAGGGGGTCGGTACGAGCAGTACTTC
D: TRBD1
J: TRBJ2-7
V: TRBV6-5
size: .

CDR3: CASSPTSGRTGELFF
DNA: TGCGCCAGCAGTCCGACTAGCGGGAGAACCGGGGAGCTGTTTTTT
D: TRBD2
J: TRBJ2-2
V: TRBV10-1
size: once

CDR3: CASTTGSYEQYF
DNA: TGTGCCAGCACCACCGGCTCCTACGAGCAGTACTTC
D: .
J: TRBJ2-7
V: TRBV6-6
size: .

CDR3: CASRAGTSSLETQYF
DNA: TGTGCCAGCAGAGCCGGGACTAGTTCTTTGGAGACCCAGTACTTC
D: TRBD2
J: TRBJ2-5
V: TRBV7-2
size: .

CDR3: CASSDLPQGSDEQYF
DNA: TGCGCCAGCAGTGACCTCCCCCAGGGGAGTGACGAGCAGTACTTC
D: .
J: TRBJ2-7
V: TRBV10-1
size: few

CDR3: CAWGTGRYGYTF
DNA: TGTGCCTGGGGGACAGGGAGGTATGGCTACACCTTC
D: TRBD1
J: TRBJ1-2
V: TRBV30
size: .

CDR3: CASSLGQTNTEAFF
DNA: TGTGCCAGCAGCCTCGGACAGACAAACACTGAAGCTTTCTTT
D: .
J: TRBJ1-1
V: TRBV7-6
size: .

CDR3: CASSPGAQETQYF
DNA: TGTGCCAGCTCACCGGGGGCCCAAGAGACCCAGTACTTC
D: .
J: TRBJ2-5
V: TRBV18
size: .

CDR3: CASSLWTGSSGNTIYF
DNA: TGTGCCAGCAGCTTGTGGACTGGAAGCTCTGGAAACACCATATATTTT
D: .
J: TRBJ1-3
V: TRBV7-6
size: .

CDR3: CARGTGTTSGNTIYF
DNA: TGTGCCAGAGGGACAGGGACGACCTCTGGAAACACCATATATTTT
D: TRBD1
J: TRBJ1-3
V: TRBV2
size: .

CDR3: CASKTGVTDTQYF
DNA: TGCGCCAGCAAGACGGGAGTGACAGATACGCAGTATTTT
D: .
J: TRBJ2-3
V: TRBV5-1
size: .

CDR3: CASSDPGTGNTDTQYF
DNA: TGTGCCAGCAGCGACCCCGGGACTGGCAACACAGATACGCAGTATTTT
D: .
J: TRBJ2-3
V: TRBV3-1/TRBV3-2
size: .

CDR3: CASSEAGSYQPQHF
DNA: TGTGCCAGCAGTGAAGCGGGGAGCTATCAGCCCCAGCATTTT
D: .
J: TRBJ1-5
V: TRBV6-1
size: .

CDR3: CASSIRLVGGEQFF
DNA: TGTGCCAGTAGTATTCGTCTAGTCGGCGGGGAGCAGTTCTTC
D: .
J: TRBJ2-1
V: TRBV19
size: .

CDR3: CSVGTGNYGYTF
DNA: TGCAGCGTTGGAACGGGGAACTATGGCTACACCTTC
D: .
J: TRBJ1-2
V: TRBV29-1
size: .

CDR3: CASSHRGQADTQYF
DNA: TGTGCCAGCAGTCACAGGGGGCAGGCAGATACGCAGTATTTT
D: TRBD1
J: TRBJ2-3
V: TRBV28
size: .

CDR3: CASSEERRYYEQYF
DNA: TGTGCCAGCAGTGAAGAGCGCCGGTATTACGAGCAGTACTTC
D: .
J: TRBJ2-7
V: TRBV6-1
size: .

CDR3: CASSLERDRSYNEQFF
DNA: TGTGCCAGCAGCTTAGAGCGGGACAGGTCCTACAATGAGCAGTTCTTC
D: TRBD1
J: TRBJ2-1
V: TRBV11-2
size: .

CDR3: CASSYLRGGNSPLHF
DNA: TGTGCCAGCAGCTACCTGCGAGGGGGTAATTCACCCCTCCACTTT
D: .
J: TRBJ1-6
V: TRBV5-8
size: .

CDR3: CAISETSGMYQETQYF
DNA: TGTGCCATCAGTGAGACTAGCGGGATGTACCAAGAGACCCAGTACTTC
D: TRBD2
J: TRBJ2-5
V: TRBV10-3
size: .

CDR3: CASTSNVPGQGPFF
DNA: TGCGCCAGCACCTCTAACGTCCCGGGACAGGGGCCTTTCTTT
D: TRBD1
J: TRBJ1-1
V: TRBV10-1
size: .

CDR3: CASRLLKPGQGFLSSYEQYF
DNA: TGCGCCAGCAGACTATTAAAACCGGGACAGGGGTTCTTAAGCTCCTACGAGCAGTACTTC
D: TRBD1
J: TRBJ2-7
V: TRBV10-1
size: .

CDR3: CASSQVFGRGGTDTQYF
DNA: TGCGCCAGCAGCCAAGTGTTCGGGCGGGGGGGCACAGATACGCAGTATTTT
D: TRBD2
J: TRBJ2-3
V: TRBV4-1
size: .

CDR3: CASSYPRATNEKLFF
DNA: TGTGCCAGCAGTTACCCTAGAGCAACTAATGAAAAACTGTTTTTT
D: .
J: TRBJ1-4
V: TRBV6-6
size: .

CDR3: CSARDISPLHF
DNA: TGCAGTGCTAGAGATATTTCACCCCTCCACTTT
D: .
J: TRBJ1-6
V: TRBV20-1
size: .

CDR3: CASSVHTSGRTHNEQFF
DNA: TGTGCCAGCAGTGTACACACTAGCGGGAGAACGCACAATGAGCAGTTCTTC
D: TRBD2
J: TRBJ2-1
V: TRBV6-2/TRBV6-3
size: .

CDR3: CASSLGQLEKLFF
DNA: TGTGCCAGCAGTCTTGGGCAGCTGGAAAAACTGTTTTTT
D: .
J: TRBJ1-4
V: TRBV28
size: once

CDR3: CASSRTVTSSTDTQYF
DNA: TGTGCCAGCTCACGGACGGTGACTAGCAGCACAGATACGCAGTATTTT
D: TRBD2
J: TRBJ2-3
V: TRBV18
size: once

CDR3: CSARQGNTIYF
DNA: TGCAGTGCGCGACAGGGGAACACCATATATTTT
D: TRBD1
J: TRBJ1-3
V: TRBV20-1
size: .

CDR3: CASSGAGPLRRDF
DNA: TGCGCCAGCAGCGGGGCGGGACCTCTCCGGCGGGACTTC
D: .
J: TRBJ2-7
V: TRBV5-1
size: .

CDR3: CASSFRTGDGYTF
DNA: TGTGCCAGCAGTTTCAGGACAGGGGACGGCTACACCTTC
D: TRBD1
J: TRBJ1-2
V: TRBV28
size: .

CDR3: CASRDMGGGDGYTF
DNA: TGTGCCAGCAGGGACATGGGGGGAGGGGATGGCTACACCTTC
D: .
J: TRBJ1-2
V: TRBV28
size: .

CDR3: CASSLLWGEDGYTF
DNA: TGTGCCAGCAGCCTACTGTGGGGCGAGGATGGCTACACCTTC
D: .
J: TRBJ1-2
V: TRBV6-6
size: once

CDR3: CASSPGGISGANVLTF
DNA: TGTGCCAGCAGCCCCGGGGGGATCTCTGGGGCCAACGTCCTGACTTTC
D: TRBD2
J: TRBJ2-6
V: TRBV3-1/TRBV3-2
size: once

CDR3: CASSITGSGELFF
DNA: TGTGCCAGCAGCATTACGGGGAGCGGGGAGCTGTTTTTT
D: .
J: TRBJ2-2
V: TRBV7-3
size: .

CDR3: CASSLQRSSYNEQFF
DNA: TGTGCCAGCAGCTTACAGCGCAGCTCCTACAATGAGCAGTTCTTC
D: .
J: TRBJ2-1
V: TRBV7-2
size: once

CDR3: CATSCPQHF
DNA: TGTGCCACTAGTTGTCCCCAGCATTTT
D: .
J: TRBJ1-5
V: TRBV14
size: .

CDR3: CASSFIYTDTQYF
DNA: TGTGCCAGCAGCTTTATCTACACAGATACGCAGTATTTT
D: .
J: TRBJ2-3
V: TRBV7-3
size: .

CDR3: CASSLEGTGAYEQYF
DNA: TGCGCCAGCAGCTTGGAGGGGACAGGGGCCTACGAGCAGTACTTC
D: TRBD1
J: TRBJ2-7
V: TRBV5-1
size: .

CDR3: CASSFGRGTYNEQFF
DNA: TGCGCCAGCAGCTTTGGCAGGGGAACTTACAATGAGCAGTTCTTC
D: .
J: TRBJ2-1
V: TRBV5-1
size: .

CDR3: CAISEPQGKPQHF
DNA: TGTGCCATCAGTGAGCCTCAGGGTAAGCCCCAGCATTTT
D: .
J: TRBJ1-5
V: TRBV10-3
size: .

CDR3: CASSPLAGLDTGELFF
DNA: TGTGCCAGCAGCCCATTAGCGGGGCTGGACACCGGGGAGCTGTTTTTT
D: TRBD2
J: TRBJ2-2
V: TRBV14
size: .

CDR3: CASSSRTGEITDTQYF
DNA: TGTGCCAGCAGCTCCCGGACAGGTGAAATCACAGATACGCAGTATTTT
D: TRBD1
J: TRBJ2-3
V: TRBV9
size: .

CDR3: CASSYLPGQGGYTF
DNA: TGTGCCAGCAGTTATCTCCCGGGGCAGGGGGGCTACACCTTC
D: .
J: TRBJ1-2
V: TRBV6-5
size: .

CDR3: CASRYAVIAGYTF
DNA: TGTGCCAGCCGATACGCGGTGATTGCCGGCTACACCTTC
D: .
J: TRBJ1-2
V: TRBV28
size: .

CDR3: CASSIGTGVETQYF
DNA: TGTGCCAGTAGTATCGGGACAGGGGTAGAGACCCAGTACTTC
D: TRBD1
J: TRBJ2-5
V: TRBV19
size: .

CDR3: CASSVGGSTYNEQFF
DNA: TGTGCCAGCAGCGTAGGAGGGTCGACCTACAATGAGCAGTTCTTC
D: .
J: TRBJ2-1
V: TRBV9
size: .

CDR3: CASSSRGGSDEAFF
DNA: TGTGCCAGCAGCTCGAGGGGGGGAAGTGACGAAGCTTTCTTT
D: .
J: TRBJ1-1
V: TRBV7-9
size: few

CDR3: CASSARGTANEKLFF
DNA: TGTGCCAGCAGCGCCCGCGGGACCGCTAATGAAAAACTGTTTTTT
D: .
J: TRBJ1-4
V: TRBV9
size: .

CDR3: CASSQEQREGGEQFF
DNA: TGTGCCAGCAGCCAAGAGCAGCGGGAGGGGGGTGAGCAGTTCTTC
D: TRBD2
J: TRBJ2-1
V: TRBV4-2
size: .